A single T cell receptor beta chain is shown here with its context. The antigen is not known. This record belongs to a study of T cell responses to AZD1222 COVID-19 vaccine. Study-level points and caveats: Spike-specific TCR breadth rose after two AZD1222 doses, and depth rose as well. Baseline serology detected seropositivity in only six AZD1222 recipients. All repertoire sampling was performed exclusively after the peak T cell response. There were mostly white British donors and more females than males, and clonal diversity was possibly underestimated.

Libraries were prepared by immunoSEQ multiplex PCR; TCRdb keeps only in-frame clonotypes and omits some of them. The repertoire holds some 150,000 clones, with around 92% as singletons. The germline CDR1 and CDR2 sequences are MGHRA and YSYEKL. Trimming removed 0 bases from V and 7 bases from J, with 12 bases in between. The CDR3 has 14 residues. Sample: peripheral blood, taken 28 days after the second AZD1222 dose. This chain links TRBV4-1 with TRBJ1-2; D is uncertain. This clonotype originated in an adult who received the AZD1222 COVID-19 vaccine. The CDR3 nucleotides are TGCGCCAGCAGCCAAGATGAAATGACTGGTGGCTACACCTTC. It is translated as CASSQDEMTGGYTF.